This T cell receptor (beta chain) was recovered during a study of blood T cell repertoires in COVID-19. The wider study: Samples of COVID-19 (acute and convalescent) were obtained from the United States, Italy and Spain.

Data came from immunoSEQ multiplex PCR; TCRdb stores just in-frame clones and leaves some out. The table lists fewer than 200,000 clones, around 76% of them singletons. CDR3 length: 13 amino acids. The V segment lost 6 bases and the J segment 7 bases; nucleotides outside the gene matches: 6. From germline, CDR1 is SQVTM and CDR2 ANQGSEA. The sample consisted of peripheral blood. The TCR comes from a woman in her 50s with active or convalescent COVID-19. The rearrangement links TRBV29-1 to TRBJ2-1; 10 nucleotides match TRBD1. CDR3 nucleotides: TGCAGCGTCGCCCGACAGGGGGCAAATGAGCAGTTCTTC. Residues: CSVARQGANEQFF.